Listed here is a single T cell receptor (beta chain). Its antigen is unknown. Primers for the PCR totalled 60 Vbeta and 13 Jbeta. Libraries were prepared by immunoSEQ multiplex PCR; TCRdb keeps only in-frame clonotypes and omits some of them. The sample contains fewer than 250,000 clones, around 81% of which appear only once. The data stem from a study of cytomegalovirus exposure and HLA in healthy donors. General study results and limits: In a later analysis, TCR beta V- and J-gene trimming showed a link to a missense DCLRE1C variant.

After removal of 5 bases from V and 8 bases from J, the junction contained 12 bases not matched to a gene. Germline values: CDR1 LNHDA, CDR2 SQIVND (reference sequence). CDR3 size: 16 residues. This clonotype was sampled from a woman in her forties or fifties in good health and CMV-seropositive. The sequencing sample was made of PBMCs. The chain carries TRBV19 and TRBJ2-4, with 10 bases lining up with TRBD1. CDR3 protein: CASSPGTGARGDIQYF. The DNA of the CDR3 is TGTGCCAGTAGTCCGGGGACAGGGGCAAGGGGGGACATTCAGTACTTC.